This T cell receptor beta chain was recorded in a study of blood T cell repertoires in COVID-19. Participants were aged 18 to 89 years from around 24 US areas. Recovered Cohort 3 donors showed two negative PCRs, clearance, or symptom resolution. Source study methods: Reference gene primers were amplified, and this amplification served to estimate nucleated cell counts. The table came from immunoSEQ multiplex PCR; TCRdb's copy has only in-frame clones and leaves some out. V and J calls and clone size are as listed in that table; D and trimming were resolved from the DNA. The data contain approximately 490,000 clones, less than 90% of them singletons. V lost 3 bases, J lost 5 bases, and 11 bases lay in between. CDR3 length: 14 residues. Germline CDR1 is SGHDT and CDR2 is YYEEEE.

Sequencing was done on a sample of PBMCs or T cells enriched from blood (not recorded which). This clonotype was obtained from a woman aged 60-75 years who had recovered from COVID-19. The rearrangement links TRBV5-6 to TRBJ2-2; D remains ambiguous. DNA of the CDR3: TGTGCCAGCAGCTCTCCAGGTGGGACCGGGGAGCTGTTTTTT. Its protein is CASSSPGGTGELFF.